This T cell receptor (beta chain) was identified during a study of technical replicates of blood from a handful of donors. Measured with immunoSEQ multiplex PCR; TCRdb has only the in-frame clones, and not every one. The sample lists approximately 52,000 clones; about 90% were seen once. The CDR3 consists of 15 residues. Looked up from germline, CDR1 is MNHNY and CDR2 is SVGAGI (reference sequence). Unmatched junction bases numbered 4, after V lost 3 bases and J lost 4 bases. Sequencing was carried out using PBMCs. The sequence was obtained from a human donor in good health. Some clones in this sample may be carry-over from other donors' samples. The chain has TRBV6-6 and TRBJ2-3; 10 bases align to TRBD2. The CDR3 DNA reads TGTGCCAGCAGTTATCGGCTAGCGGGAGCAGATACGCAGTATTTT. It codes for CASSYRLAGADTQYF.